This TCR beta chain was captured by sequencing in a study of chemoradiotherapy in HPV16-positive cancers. After removal of 0 bases from V and 3 bases from J, the junction contained 2 bases not matched to a gene. The CDR3 spans 14 residues. From germline, CDR1 is MNHEY and CDR2 SVGAGI. The assay was immunoSEQ multiplex PCR, and TCRdb's table has in-frame clones only and misses some. This sample has 12,000 or so clones; about 77% occur once, and the top ten carry 2% to 2.5%. The sequence derives from a human donor with HPV-associated anogenital cancer. Sampling took place from a patient who underwent chemoradiotherapy. The chain couples TRBV6-5 to TRBJ2-7; 7 bases agree with TRBD1. CDR3: CASSYSAGGYEQYF. The DNA of the CDR3 is TGTGCCAGCAGTTACTCAGCAGGGGGCTACGAGCAGTACTTC.